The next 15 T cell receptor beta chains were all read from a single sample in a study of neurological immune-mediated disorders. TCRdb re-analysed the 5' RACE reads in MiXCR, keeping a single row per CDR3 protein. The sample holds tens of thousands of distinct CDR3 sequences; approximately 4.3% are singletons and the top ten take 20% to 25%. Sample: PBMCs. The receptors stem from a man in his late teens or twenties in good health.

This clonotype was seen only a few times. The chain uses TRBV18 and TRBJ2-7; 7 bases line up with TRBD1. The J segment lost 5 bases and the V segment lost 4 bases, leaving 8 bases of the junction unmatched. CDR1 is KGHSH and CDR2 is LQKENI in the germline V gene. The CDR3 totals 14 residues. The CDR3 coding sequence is TGTGCCAGCTCACGGGCTACAGGGGAGAACGAGCAGTACTTC. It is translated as CASSRATGENEQYF.

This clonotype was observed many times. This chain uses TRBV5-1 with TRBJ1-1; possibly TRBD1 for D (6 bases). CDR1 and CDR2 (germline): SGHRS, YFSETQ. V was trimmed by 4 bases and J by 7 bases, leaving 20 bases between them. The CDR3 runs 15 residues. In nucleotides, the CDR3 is TGCGCCAGCAGCATACCGGCGGGGGGGCAAGATGAAGCTTTCTTT. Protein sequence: CASSIPAGGQDEAFF.

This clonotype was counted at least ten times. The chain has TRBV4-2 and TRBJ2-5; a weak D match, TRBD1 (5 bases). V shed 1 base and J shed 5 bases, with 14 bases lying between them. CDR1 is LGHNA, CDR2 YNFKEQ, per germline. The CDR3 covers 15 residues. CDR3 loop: CASSQGGPQGETQYF. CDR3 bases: TGTGCCAGCAGCCAAGGGGGCCCCCAAGGCGAGACCCAGTACTTC.

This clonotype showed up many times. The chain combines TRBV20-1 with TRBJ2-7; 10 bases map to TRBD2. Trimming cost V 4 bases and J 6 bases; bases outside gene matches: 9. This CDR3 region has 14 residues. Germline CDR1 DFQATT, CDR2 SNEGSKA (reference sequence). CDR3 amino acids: CSATEPGLATEQYF. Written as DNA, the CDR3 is TGCAGTGCTACAGAGCCGGGACTAGCGACCGAGCAGTACTTC.

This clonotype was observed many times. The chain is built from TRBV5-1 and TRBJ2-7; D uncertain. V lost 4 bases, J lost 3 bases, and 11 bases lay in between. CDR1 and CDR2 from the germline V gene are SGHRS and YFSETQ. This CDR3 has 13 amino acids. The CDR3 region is CASSGDHSYEQYF. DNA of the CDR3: TGCGCCAGCAGCGGCGACCACAGCTACGAGCAGTACTTC.

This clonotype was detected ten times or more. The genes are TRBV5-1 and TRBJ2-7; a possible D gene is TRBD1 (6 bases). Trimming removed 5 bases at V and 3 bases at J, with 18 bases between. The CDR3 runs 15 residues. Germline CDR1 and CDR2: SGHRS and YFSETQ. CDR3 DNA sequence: TGCGCCAGCAGGCTGTTACAGGGAACCAACTACGAGCAGTACTTC. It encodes CASRLLQGTNYEQYF.

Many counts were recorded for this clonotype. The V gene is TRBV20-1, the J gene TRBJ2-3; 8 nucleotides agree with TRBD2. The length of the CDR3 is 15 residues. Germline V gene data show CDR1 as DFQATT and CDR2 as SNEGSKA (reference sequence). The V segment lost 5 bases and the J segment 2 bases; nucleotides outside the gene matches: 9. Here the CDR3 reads CSAASGLDDTDTQYF. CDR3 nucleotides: TGCAGTGCTGCCTCGGGACTAGATGACACAGATACGCAGTATTTT.

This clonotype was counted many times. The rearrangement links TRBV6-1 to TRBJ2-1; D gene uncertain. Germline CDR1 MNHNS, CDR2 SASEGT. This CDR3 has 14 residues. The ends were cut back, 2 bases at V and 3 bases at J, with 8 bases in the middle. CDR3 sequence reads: CASSELFSYNEQFF. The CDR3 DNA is TGTGCCAGCAGTGAATTGTTTAGCTACAATGAGCAGTTCTTC.

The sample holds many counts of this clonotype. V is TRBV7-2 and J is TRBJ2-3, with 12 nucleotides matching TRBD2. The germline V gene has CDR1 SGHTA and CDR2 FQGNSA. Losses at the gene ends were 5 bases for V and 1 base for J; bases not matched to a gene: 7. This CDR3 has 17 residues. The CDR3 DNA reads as TGTGCCAGCAGCCACCGACTAGCGGGGGATCGCACAGATACGCAGTATTTT. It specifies CASSHRLAGDRTDTQYF.

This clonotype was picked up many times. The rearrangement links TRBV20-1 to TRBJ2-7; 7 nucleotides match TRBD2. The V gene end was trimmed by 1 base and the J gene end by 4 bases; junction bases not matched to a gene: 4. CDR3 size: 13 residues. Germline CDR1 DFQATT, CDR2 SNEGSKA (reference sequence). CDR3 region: CSARGSGVYEQYF. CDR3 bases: TGCAGTGCTAGAGGAAGCGGGGTTTACGAGCAGTACTTC.

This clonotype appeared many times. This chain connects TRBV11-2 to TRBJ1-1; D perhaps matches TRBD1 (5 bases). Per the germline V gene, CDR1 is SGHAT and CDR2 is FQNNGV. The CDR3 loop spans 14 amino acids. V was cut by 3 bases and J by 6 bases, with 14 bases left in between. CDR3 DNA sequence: TGTGCCAGCAGCTTGACGTTCAGGGTGTCTGAAGCTTTCTTT. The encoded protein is CASSLTFRVSEAFF.

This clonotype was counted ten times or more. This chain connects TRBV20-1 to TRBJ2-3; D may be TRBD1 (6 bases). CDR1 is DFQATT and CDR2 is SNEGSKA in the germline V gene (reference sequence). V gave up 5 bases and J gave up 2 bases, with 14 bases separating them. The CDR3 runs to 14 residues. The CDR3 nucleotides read TGCAGTGCTTGGAAAACAGGGCTCACAGATACGCAGTATTTT. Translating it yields CSAWKTGLTDTQYF.

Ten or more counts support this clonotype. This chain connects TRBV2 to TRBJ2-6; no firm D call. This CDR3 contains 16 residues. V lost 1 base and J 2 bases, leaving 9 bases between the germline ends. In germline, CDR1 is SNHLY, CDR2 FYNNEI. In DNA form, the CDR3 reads TGTGCCAGCAGTGAAGGTCGTGATGCTGGGGCCAACGTCCTGACTTTC. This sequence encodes CASSEGRDAGANVLTF.

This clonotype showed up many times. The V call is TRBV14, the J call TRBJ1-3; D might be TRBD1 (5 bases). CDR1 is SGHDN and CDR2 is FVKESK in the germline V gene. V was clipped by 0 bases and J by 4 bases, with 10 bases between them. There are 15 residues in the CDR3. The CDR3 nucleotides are TGTGCCAGCAGCCAAGATTGGGGGTCCGGAAACACCATATATTTT. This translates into CASSQDWGSGNTIYF. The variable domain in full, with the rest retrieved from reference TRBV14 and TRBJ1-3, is EAGVTQFPSHSVIEKGQTVTLRCDPISGHDNLYWYRRVMGKEIKFLLHFVKESKQDESGMPNNRFLAERTGGTYSTLKVQPAELEDSGVYFCASSQDWGSGNTIYFGEGSWLTVV.

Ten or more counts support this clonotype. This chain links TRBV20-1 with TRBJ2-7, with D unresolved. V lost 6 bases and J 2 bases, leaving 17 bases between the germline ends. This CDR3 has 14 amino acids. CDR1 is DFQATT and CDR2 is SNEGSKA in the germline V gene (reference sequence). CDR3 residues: CSADEWGVAYEQYF. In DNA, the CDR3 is TGCAGTGCGGACGAGTGGGGTGTTGCCTACGAGCAGTACTTC.